Listed here are 10 T cell receptor beta chains from one sample, sequenced in a study of T cell responses to AZD1222 COVID-19 vaccine. Repertoires were generated with immunoSEQ multiplex PCR, while TCRdb's copy carries only in-frame clones and drops some. The sample includes 120,000 or so clones, about 93% of them seen just once. The material sequenced was peripheral blood, taken 28 days after the second AZD1222 dose. Receptors originate from an adult who received the AZD1222 COVID-19 vaccine.

The rearrangement joins TRBV6-2 or TRBV6-3 to TRBJ2-3; D perhaps matches TRBD2 (6 bases). The length of the CDR3 is 17 residues. CDR1 is MNHEY and CDR2 is SVGEGT in the germline V gene. V lost 6 bases to trimming and J lost 1 base, with 20 bases between them. The CDR3 bases are TGTGCCAGCAGCCAACCCTTTTGGGCGGGGCGCACAGATACGCAGTATTTT. It is translated as CASSQPFWAGRTDTQYF.

The V call is TRBV5-6, the J call TRBJ2-1, with TRBD2 as a possible D gene (5 bases). Germline lookup yields CDR1 SGHDT and CDR2 YYEEEE. This CDR3 has 15 residues. V dropped 4 bases and J dropped 2 bases, with 13 bases sitting between them. CDR3 DNA: TGTGCCAGCAGCCCGTTGGGCGGGCCCTACAATGAGCAGTTCTTC. Protein sequence: CASSPLGGPYNEQFF.

V usage is TRBV7-9 and J usage is TRBJ2-7; possibly TRBD1 for D (6 bases). The CDR3 loop spans 13 amino acids. Trimming took 5 bases from V and 7 from J, leaving 15 bases between them. The germline V gene has CDR1 SEHNR and CDR2 FQNEAQ (reference sequence). CDR3: CASSTTTGREQYF. In nucleotides, the CDR3 is TGTGCCAGCAGCACAACTACAGGGCGGGAGCAGTACTTC.

The chain is built from TRBV5-6 and TRBJ2-6; 8 positions match TRBD1. CDR1 SGHDT and CDR2 YYEEEE come from the germline V gene. Unmatched junction bases numbered 6, after V lost 6 bases and J lost 1 base. The CDR3 extends over 16 amino acids. CDR3 nucleotide sequence: TGTGCCAGCACCGCAGGGGGCCCATCTGGGGCCAACGTCCTGACTTTC. This gives the protein CASTAGGPSGANVLTF.

This chain joins TRBV27 and TRBJ1-1; TRBD1 is a possible D gene (5 bases). The CDR3 has 13 amino acids. CDR1 is MNHEY, CDR2 SMNVEV, per germline (reference sequence). V gave up 8 bases and J gave up 8 bases, with 18 bases separating them. In DNA, the CDR3 is TGTGCCAGCTCCCGGGACCTCGAAGTAGAAGCTTTCTTT. Its protein is CASSRDLEVEAFF.

The chain carries TRBV25-1 and TRBJ2-1, with D perhaps TRBD1 or TRBD2 (5 bases each). The length of the CDR3 is 13 residues. CDR1 is MGHDK, CDR2 SYGVNS, per germline. Trimming left V 0 bases short and J 9 bases short, with 9 bases between. CDR3 sequence reads: CASSEYEGSEQFF. CDR3 DNA sequence: TGTGCCAGCAGTGAATATGAGGGGAGTGAGCAGTTCTTC.

The chain links TRBV10-3 to TRBJ2-1; D may be TRBD2 (5 bases). Trimming cost V 3 bases and J 8 bases, with 17 bases left between them. In germline, CDR1 is ENHRY, CDR2 SYGVKD. There are 15 residues in the CDR3. The CDR3 sequence: CAISDLRIALYEQFF. The CDR3 DNA sequence: TGTGCCATCAGTGACCTCCGGATAGCGTTATATGAGCAGTTCTTC.

The rearrangement links TRBV5-1 to TRBJ1-2, with 8 bases matching TRBD1. CDR3 size: 14 residues. CDR1 and CDR2 (germline): SGHRS, YFSETQ. With V trimmed by 4 bases and J by 4 bases, 6 bases remained unmatched. The CDR3 DNA follows: TGCGCCAGCAGCCCCGGACAGGGTGCCTATGGCTACACCTTC. This codes for CASSPGQGAYGYTF.

The CDR3 nucleotides read TGCGCCAGCAGCTCGACAGGGCGCTCTGGAAACACCATATATTTT. It specifies CASSSTGRSGNTIYF. The rearrangement uses TRBV5-1 and TRBJ1-3; the match to TRBD1 covers 7 bases. J lost 0 bases, V lost 3 bases, and 3 bases had no gene match. There are 15 residues in the CDR3. Germline assignment: CDR1 SGHRS and CDR2 YFSETQ.

CDR3 nucleotide sequence: TGTGCCAGCAGCTTCCACGGGGCTTCTGAAAAACTGTTTTTT. Translation gives CASSFHGASEKLFF. This chain links TRBV7-9 with TRBJ1-4, with D perhaps matching TRBD1 (5 bases). Between the trimmed V and J ends, which lost 3 bases and 7 bases, there was a span of 12 bases. Germline assignment: CDR1 SEHNR and CDR2 FQNEAQ (reference sequence). This CDR3 has 14 residues.